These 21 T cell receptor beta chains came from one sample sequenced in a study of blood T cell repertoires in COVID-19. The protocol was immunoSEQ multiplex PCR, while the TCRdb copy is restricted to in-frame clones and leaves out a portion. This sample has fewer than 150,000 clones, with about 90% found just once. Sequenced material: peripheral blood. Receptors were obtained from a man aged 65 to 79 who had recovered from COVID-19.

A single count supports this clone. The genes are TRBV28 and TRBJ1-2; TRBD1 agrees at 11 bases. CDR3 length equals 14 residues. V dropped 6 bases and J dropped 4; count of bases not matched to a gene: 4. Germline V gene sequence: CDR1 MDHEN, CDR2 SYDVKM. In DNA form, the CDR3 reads TGTGCCAGCAGAGGGACAGGGGGGATCTATGGCTACACCTTC. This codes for CASRGTGGIYGYTF.

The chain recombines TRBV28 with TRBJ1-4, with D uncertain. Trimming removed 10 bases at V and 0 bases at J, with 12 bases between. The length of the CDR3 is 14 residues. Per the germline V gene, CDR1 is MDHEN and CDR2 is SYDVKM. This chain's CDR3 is CATGGGATNEKLFF. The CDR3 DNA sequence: TGTGCCACCGGAGGAGGCGCAACTAATGAAAAACTGTTTTTT.

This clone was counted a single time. Here the CDR3 reads CASRANVAELTDTQYF. CDR3 nucleotide sequence: TGTGCCAGCAGGGCGAATGTAGCGGAACTCACAGATACGCAGTATTTT. The chain has TRBV2 and TRBJ2-3; maybe TRBD2 (6 bases). The CDR3 contains 16 residues. CDR1 SNHLY and CDR2 FYNNEI come from the germline V gene. The V end lost 6 bases, the J end lost 2 bases, and 18 bases lay between the germline ends.

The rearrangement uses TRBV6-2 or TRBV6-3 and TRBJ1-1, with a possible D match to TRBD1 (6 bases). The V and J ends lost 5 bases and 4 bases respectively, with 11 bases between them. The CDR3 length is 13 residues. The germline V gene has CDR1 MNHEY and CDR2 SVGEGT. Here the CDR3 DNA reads TGTGCCAGCAGTGACCAGGGGATCACTGAAGCTTTCTTT. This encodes CASSDQGITEAFF.

CDR3 nucleotides: TGTGCCAGCAGAAGTCTAGCGGGGGGGAACTACGAGCAGTACTTC. It translates to CASRSLAGGNYEQYF. The chain uses TRBV6-5 and TRBJ2-7, with TRBD2 identical over 12 bases. This CDR3 has 15 residues. CDR1 is MNHEY, CDR2 SVGAGI, per germline. J lost 3 bases, V lost 6 bases, and 6 bases had no gene match.

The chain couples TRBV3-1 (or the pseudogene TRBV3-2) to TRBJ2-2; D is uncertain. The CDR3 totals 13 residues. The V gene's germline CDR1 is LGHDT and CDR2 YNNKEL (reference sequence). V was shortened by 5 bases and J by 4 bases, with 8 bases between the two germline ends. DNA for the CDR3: TGTGCCAGCAGCGCTACCCTCACCGGGGAGCTGTTTTTT. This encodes CASSATLTGELFF.

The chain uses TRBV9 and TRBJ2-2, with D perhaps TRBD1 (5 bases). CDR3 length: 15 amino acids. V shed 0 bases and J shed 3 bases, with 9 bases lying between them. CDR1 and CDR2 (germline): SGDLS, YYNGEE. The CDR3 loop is CASSVGGRDTGELFF. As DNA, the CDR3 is TGTGCCAGCAGCGTAGGTGGCAGGGACACCGGGGAGCTGTTTTTT. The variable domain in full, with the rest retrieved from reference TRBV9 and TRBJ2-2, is DSGVTQTPKHLITATGQRVTLRCSPRSGDLSVYWYQQSLDQGLQFLIQYYNGEERAKGNILERFSAQQFPDLHSELNLSSLELGDSALYFCASSVGGRDTGELFFGEGSRLTVL.

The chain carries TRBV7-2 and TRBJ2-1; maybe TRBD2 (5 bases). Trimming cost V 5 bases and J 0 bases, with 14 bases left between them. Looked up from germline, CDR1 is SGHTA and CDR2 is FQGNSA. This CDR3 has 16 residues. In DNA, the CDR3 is TGTGCCAGCAGCCCCTTCAGTGGGAGCTCCTACAATGAGCAGTTCTTC. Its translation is CASSPFSGSSYNEQFF.

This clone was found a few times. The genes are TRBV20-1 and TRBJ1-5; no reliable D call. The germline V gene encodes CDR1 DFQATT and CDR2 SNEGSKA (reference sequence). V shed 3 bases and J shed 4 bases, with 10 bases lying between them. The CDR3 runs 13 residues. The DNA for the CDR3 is TGCAGTGCTAGTCCTTCCACTAATCAGCCCCAGCATTTT. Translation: CSASPSTNQPQHF.

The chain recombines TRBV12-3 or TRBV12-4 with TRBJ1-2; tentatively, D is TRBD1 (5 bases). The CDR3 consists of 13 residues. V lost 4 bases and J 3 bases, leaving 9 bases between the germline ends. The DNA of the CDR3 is TGTGCCAGCAGTTCAGACAGCCACTATGGCTACACCTTC. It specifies CASSSDSHYGYTF.

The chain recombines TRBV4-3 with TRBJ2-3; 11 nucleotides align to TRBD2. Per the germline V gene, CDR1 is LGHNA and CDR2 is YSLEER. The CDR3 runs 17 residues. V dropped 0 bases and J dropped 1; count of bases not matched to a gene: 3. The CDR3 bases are TGCGCCAGCAGCCAAGAAGGTAGCGGGGGGGGCACAGATACGCAGTATTTT. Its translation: CASSQEGSGGGTDTQYF.

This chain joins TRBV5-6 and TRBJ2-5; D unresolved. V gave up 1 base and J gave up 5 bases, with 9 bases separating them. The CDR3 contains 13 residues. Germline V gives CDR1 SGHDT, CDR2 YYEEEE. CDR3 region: CASSLRLVETQYF. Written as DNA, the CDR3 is TGTGCCAGCAGCTTGCGGCTAGTGGAGACCCAGTACTTC.

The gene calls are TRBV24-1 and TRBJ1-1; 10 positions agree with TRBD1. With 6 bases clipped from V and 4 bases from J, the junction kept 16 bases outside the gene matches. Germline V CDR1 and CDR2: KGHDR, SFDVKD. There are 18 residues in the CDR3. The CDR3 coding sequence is TGTGCCACCAGTAGTTCGCCGGGGTGGACAGGGGGTAGCACTGAAGCTTTCTTT. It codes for CATSSSPGWTGGSTEAFF.

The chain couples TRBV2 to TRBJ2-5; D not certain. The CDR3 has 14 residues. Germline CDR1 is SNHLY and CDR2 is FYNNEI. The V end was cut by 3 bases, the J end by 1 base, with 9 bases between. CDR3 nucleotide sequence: TGTGCCAGCAGTGATCCCAGACTCCAAGAGACCCAGTACTTC. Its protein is CASSDPRLQETQYF.

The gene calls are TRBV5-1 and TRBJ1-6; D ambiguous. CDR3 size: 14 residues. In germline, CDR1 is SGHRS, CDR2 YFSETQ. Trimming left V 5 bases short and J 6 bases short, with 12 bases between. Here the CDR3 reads CASRVRDTNSPLHF. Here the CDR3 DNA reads TGCGCCAGCAGAGTACGGGATACTAATTCACCCCTCCACTTT.

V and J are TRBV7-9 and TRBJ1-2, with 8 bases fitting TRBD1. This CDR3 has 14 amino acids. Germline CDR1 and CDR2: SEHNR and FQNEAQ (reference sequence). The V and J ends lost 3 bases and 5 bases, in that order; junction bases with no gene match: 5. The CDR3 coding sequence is TGTGCCAGCAGCTTCGGACAGGGAAGTTATGGCTACACCTTC. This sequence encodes CASSFGQGSYGYTF.

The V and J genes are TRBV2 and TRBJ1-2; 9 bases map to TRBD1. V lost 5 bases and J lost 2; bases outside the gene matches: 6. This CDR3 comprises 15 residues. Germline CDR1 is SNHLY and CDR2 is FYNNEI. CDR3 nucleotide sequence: TGTGCCAGCAGTAAGGACAGGGGCCTCAACTATGGCTACACCTTC. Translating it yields CASSKDRGLNYGYTF.

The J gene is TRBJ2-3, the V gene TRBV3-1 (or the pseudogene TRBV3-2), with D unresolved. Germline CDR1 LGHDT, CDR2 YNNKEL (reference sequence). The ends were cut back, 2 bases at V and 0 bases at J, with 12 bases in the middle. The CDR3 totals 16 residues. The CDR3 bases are TGTGCCAGCAGCCAAAGAGGAACCGGGAGCACAGATACGCAGTATTTT. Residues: CASSQRGTGSTDTQYF.

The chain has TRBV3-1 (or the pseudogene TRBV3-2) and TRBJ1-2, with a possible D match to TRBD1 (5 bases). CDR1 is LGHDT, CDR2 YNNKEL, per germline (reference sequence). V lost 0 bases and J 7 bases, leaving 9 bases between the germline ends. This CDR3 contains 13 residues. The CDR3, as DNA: TGTGCCAGCAGCCAAGACAGGGTAGGTGGCTACACCTTC. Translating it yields CASSQDRVGGYTF.

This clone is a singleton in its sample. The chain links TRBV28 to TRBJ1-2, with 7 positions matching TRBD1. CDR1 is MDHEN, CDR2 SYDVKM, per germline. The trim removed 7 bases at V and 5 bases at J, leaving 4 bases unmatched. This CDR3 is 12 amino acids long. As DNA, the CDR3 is TGTGCCAGCACCCCAGGGGGATATGGCTACACCTTC. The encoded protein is CASTPGGYGYTF.

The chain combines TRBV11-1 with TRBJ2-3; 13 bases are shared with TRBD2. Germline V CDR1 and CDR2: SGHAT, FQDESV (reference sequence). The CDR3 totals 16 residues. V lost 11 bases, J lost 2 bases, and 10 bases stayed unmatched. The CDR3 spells CASSGGLAGLTDTQYF. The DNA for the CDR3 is TGTGCCTCCTCCGGGGGACTAGCGGGGCTCACAGATACGCAGTATTTT.